The following is a TCR beta chain sequence with its context. This clonotype was seen only a few times. The clone's antigen remains unknown. Qualities for individual bases were not recorded, and no much larger clone is one base off. This entry comes from a study of blood T cells in healthy people across ages (dated by TCRdb to between 2014 and 2016). For the wider study: In model experiments, roughly one uniquely barcoded TCR beta cDNA molecule per two T cells was captured by template switching. To avoid experimental bias, donors of different ages were randomly spread across the sequencing lanes. Using deep sequencing normalized with unique cDNA molecular identifiers, the study measured how TCR beta repertoire diversity changes with age. The donors were divided into four age groups: young (average roughly 17 years), middle-aged (about 41), aged (under 70) and long-lived (roughly 82). Using the same blood draw, the study looked at two additional independent replicas of 1 million unique cDNA reads for two donors, one aged 18 to 30 and the other aged 80 or older. Overall study outcomes, separate from this receptor: Observed TCR beta diversity per million T cells fell roughly linearly with age, and a significant reduction was already apparent by age around 40. The long-lived group showed more naive CD4+ T cells, fewer expanded clones and increased TCR diversity than the aged group, suggesting age selection. A strong correlation was found between observed TCR beta diversity and the percentage of naive T cells measured by flow cytometry. Estimates of total diversity based on one million sequenced T cells were regarded as lower bounds and as underestimates. Because the CMV infection status of the donors was unknown, age-related changes in expanded clonotypes may potentially have been confounded. Bulk unsorted PBMC profiling prevented conclusive comparison of naive and antigen-experienced compartments.

The approximately 41 donors, aged about 6 to 90 years, were systemically healthy Caucasian individuals from Russia. Approximately 10 milliliters of peripheral blood were collected from each donor into EDTA-treated Vacutainer tubes. PBMCs were isolated by Ficoll-Paque density-gradient centrifugation, with at least 6 million obtained per sample. Total RNA was extracted from PBMCs with Trizol reagent, with at least 6 micrograms obtained per sample. The percentages of naive CD45RAhigh/CD27high T cells were determined by flow cytometry on a PBMC aliquot from every donor. The receptor library was made with 5' RACE. Data came from an Illumina HiSeq 2500. A second roughly 7 to 11 cycle PCR used a sample-barcoded 5' primer and a J-beta primer mix. A unique molecular identifier was introduced onto each TCR beta cDNA molecule by a template-switch 5' adaptor carrying 12 random nucleotides. At least 2.5 million CDR3-containing paired-end reads were obtained from each sample. All of the RNA was converted into first-strand cDNA using the Mint cDNA synthesis kit, with a TRBC-specific oligonucleotide serving as the primer. All cDNA was treated with uracil-DNA glycosylase and then went through a first 18-cycle PCR with the universal primers M1SS and BC2_uni_R. In the source study's methods: For normalization, 1 million high-quality reads, each with a distinct molecular identifier, were randomly selected from each sample. Instead of being binned into consensus sequences, reads with shared molecular identifiers were discarded. MiTCR, run with a Q25 quality threshold and the strictest error-elimination algorithm, handled CDR3 identification, clonotype clustering and error correction. A nonparametric unseen species model with Euler transformation was used to estimate lower-bound total TCR beta diversity. Starting from the raw public reads, TCRdb applied fastp trimming at Q25, assembled clones with MiXCR and retained in-frame beta chains. Each CDR3 protein gets just one entry, which takes the most common genes and DNA from the rows behind it. These V and J calls are TCRdb output, not the study's own analysis. The sample profile shows about 1.5 million distinct CDR3 sequences; about 42% of them were found once. The top ten clonotypes cover less than 5% of the sample.

The cysteine opens and the phenylalanine closes a CDR3 of 16 amino acids. CDR3 DNA is the only sequence kept; it has 48 bases, read in frame from the first base. The germline V gene encodes CDR1 MGHRA and CDR2 YSYEKL. V loses 0 bases of germline sequence and J loses 3 bases, and the interval between the two ends is 9 bases. This clonotype originated in a woman aged 18-29 years in good health. This chain is built from TRBV4-1 and TRBJ2-6; no D segment can be confidently identified. Material for sequencing was blood. Read as DNA, the sequence is TGCGCCAGCAGCCAAGAAGGGTTAGGTGGGGCCAACGTCCTGACTTTC. This gives the protein CASSQEGLGGANVLTF.